The clone carrying this T cell receptor beta chain was picked up one time. What it recognizes is unknown. Notes on the study in general: In terms of TCR gene usage, tumor memory CD4+ T cells clustered together with blood and lymph node memory CD4+ cells, as well as with lymph node naive CD4+ cells. Whole repertoires were not studied in the larger cohort, only one V-J beta rearrangement.

CD25-based Treg depletion was applied to purified naive CD4+ T cells. V trimming: 3 bases; J trimming: 3 bases; junction bases outside the gene matches: 11. The CDR3 has 16 residues. From germline, CDR1 is SGDLS and CDR2 YYNGEE. Semi-nested PCR with Nested Universal Primer A followed constant-region reverse priming of full-length variable regions. MiXCR was run by TCRdb on the 5' RACE reads, yielding one entry per CDR3 protein. The sample includes tens of thousands of distinct CDR3 sequences, 28% of them seen just once. J is TRBJ2-5 and V is TRBV9; 7 nucleotides agree with TRBD2. This TCR derives from a female donor with breast cancer. The sample consisted of naive CD4+ T cells sorted from blood. As for subset: naive CD4+ T cells, CD4+CD45RA+CD25-. As DNA, the CDR3 is TGTGCCAGCAGCGGGCTCAGACTAGCTGGAAAAGAGACCCAGTACTTC. Protein: CASSGLRLAGKETQYF.